The entry below describes one TCR beta chain. The antigen remains unidentified. Profiling relied on immunoSEQ multiplex PCR, and the TCRdb table lists in-frame clones only, not all of them. Of roughly 80,000 clones listed, about nine tenths are singletons. These data come from a study of T cell responses to AZD1222 COVID-19 vaccine. CDR1 and CDR2 (germline): GTSNPN, SVGIG (reference sequence). The CDR3 covers 14 residues. V was clipped by 7 bases and J by 7 bases; unmatched bases: 14. Study conclusions and caveats: Targeting of unmutated variant regions was reportedly seen in nearly half of spike-specific TCRs.

The sequence was obtained from an adult in good health. This rearrangement joins TRBV30 to TRBJ2-7, with TRBD1 identical over 9 bases. This specimen was peripheral blood, taken on day 0 of MenACWY control vaccination. The CDR3 region is CASKVGQGLREQYF. The CDR3 DNA follows: TGTGCCTCGAAGGTGGGACAGGGATTGCGGGAGCAGTACTTC.